This T cell receptor beta chain was found in a study of CD8 T cells in Susac syndrome. Study-wide results and limits: By the study's own acknowledgment, its TCR sequencing and HLA analysis included relatively few individuals.

A quantity of about 0.5 to 1 ug RNA underwent reverse transcription using random hexamers. By means of immunoSEQ multiplex PCR, TCR beta CDR3 spanning 54 Vbeta and 13 Jbeta underwent amplification. From the immunoSEQ multiplex PCR reads, TCRdb called clonotypes with MiXCR, one entry per CDR3 protein. The sample yields roughly 300,000 distinct CDR3 sequences, around 84% seen once. As regards this clonotype: Its antigen is undetermined.

Trimming cost V 2 bases and J 0 bases, with 8 bases left between them. This CDR3 spans 14 amino acids. The germline V gene has CDR1 MNHEY and CDR2 SMNVEV (reference sequence). Sequencing of TCR beta was performed on blood CD8+ and CD4+ T cells. The multiple sclerosis controls were treatment-naive patients, and their relapsing-remitting disease was stable or active. The chain combines TRBV27 with TRBJ2-7, with D perhaps assigned TRBD1 or TRBD2 (5 bases each). The specimen sequenced was CD8+ T cells from PBMCs. This receptor was taken from a human donor with multiple sclerosis. CDR3 loop: CASSLPGPSYEQYF. The CDR3 DNA is TGTGCCAGCAGTTTACCGGGACCCTCCTACGAGCAGTACTTC.